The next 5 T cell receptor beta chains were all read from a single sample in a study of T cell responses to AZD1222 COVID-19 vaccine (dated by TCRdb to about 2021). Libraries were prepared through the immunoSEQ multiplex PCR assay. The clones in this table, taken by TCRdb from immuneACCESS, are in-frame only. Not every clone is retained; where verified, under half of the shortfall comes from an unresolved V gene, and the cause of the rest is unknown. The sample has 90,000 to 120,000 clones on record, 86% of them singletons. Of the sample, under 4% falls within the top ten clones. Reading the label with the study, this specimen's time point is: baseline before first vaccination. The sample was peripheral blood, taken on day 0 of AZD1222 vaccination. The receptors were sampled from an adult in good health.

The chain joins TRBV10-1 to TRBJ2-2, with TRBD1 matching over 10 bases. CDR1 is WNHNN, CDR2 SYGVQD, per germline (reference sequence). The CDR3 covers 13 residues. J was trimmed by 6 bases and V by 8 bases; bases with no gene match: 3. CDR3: CASGTGDAGELFF. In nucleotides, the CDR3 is TGCGCCAGCGGGACAGGGGACGCCGGGGAGCTGTTTTTT.

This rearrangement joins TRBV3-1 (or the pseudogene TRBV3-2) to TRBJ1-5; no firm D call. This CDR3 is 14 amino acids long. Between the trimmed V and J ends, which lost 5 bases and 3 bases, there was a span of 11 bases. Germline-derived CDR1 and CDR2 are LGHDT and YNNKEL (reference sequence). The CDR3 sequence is CASSSGLNNQPQHF. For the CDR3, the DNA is TGTGCCAGCAGCTCTGGACTGAACAATCAGCCCCAGCATTTT.

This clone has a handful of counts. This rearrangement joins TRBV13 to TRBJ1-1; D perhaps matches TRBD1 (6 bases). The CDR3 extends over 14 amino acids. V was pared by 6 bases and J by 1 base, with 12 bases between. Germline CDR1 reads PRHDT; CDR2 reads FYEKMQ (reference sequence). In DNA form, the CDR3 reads TGTGCCAGCAGGCGACAGGTGAGGAACACTGAAGCTTTCTTT. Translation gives CASRRQVRNTEAFF.

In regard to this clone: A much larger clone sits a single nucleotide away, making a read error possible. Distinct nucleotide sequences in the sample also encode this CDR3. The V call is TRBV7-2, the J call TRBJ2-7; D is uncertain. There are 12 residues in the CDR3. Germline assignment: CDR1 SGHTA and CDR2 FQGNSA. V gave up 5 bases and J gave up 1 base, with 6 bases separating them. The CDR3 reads CASSLGSYEQYF. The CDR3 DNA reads TGTGCCAGCAGCCTAGGGTCCTACGAGCAGTACTTC.

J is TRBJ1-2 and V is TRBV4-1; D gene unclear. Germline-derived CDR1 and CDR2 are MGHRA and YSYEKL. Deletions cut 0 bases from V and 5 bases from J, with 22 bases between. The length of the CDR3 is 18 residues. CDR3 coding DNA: TGCGCCAGCAGCCAAGATTTGGCCAGGCGACTGGGTACATATGGCTACACCTTC. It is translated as CASSQDLARRLGTYGYTF.